The 26 T cell receptor beta chains presented below share a single source sample, sequenced in a study of blood T cell repertoires in COVID-19. The protocol was immunoSEQ multiplex PCR, while the TCRdb copy is restricted to in-frame clones and leaves out a portion. The sample records about 280,000 clones, 80% to 90% being singletons. The sequencing sample was made of peripheral blood. These receptors were collected from a woman between 65 and 79 years old with acute or convalescent COVID-19.

As for this clone: Other DNA sequences in this sample translate to the same CDR3. The chain links TRBV18 to TRBJ1-5, with 7 bases fitting TRBD1. The CDR3 consists of 13 residues. V gave up 3 bases and J gave up 4 bases; unmatched junction bases: 0. CDR1 and CDR2 (germline): KGHSH, LQKENI. Written as DNA, the CDR3 is TGTGCCAGCTCACCGGACAGGAATCAGCCCCAGCATTTT. Translation gives CASSPDRNQPQHF.

This sequence joins TRBV9 and TRBJ1-1, with 7 bases matching TRBD1. Germline values: CDR1 SGDLS, CDR2 YYNGEE. The CDR3 has 16 amino acids. The junction had 8 bases not matched to a gene; V was cut back by 3 bases and J by 0 bases. This chain's CDR3 is CASSAQTGTLNTEAFF. For the CDR3, the DNA is TGTGCCAGCAGCGCGCAGACAGGGACCCTGAACACTGAAGCTTTCTTT.

V usage is TRBV10-3 and J usage is TRBJ1-6, with 10 bases that match TRBD1. Trimming cost V 3 bases and J 10 bases; bases outside gene matches: 6. Germline loops: CDR1 ENHRY, CDR2 SYGVKD. This CDR3 is 15 amino acids long. CDR3 nucleotide sequence: TGTGCCATCAGTGAAAGACAGGGGGCACTCTCACCCCTCCACTTT. Its translation is CAISERQGALSPLHF.

J is TRBJ1-2 and V is TRBV25-1; 12 positions agree with TRBD1. V was clipped by 4 bases and J by 7 bases; unmatched bases: 7. Germline values: CDR1 MGHDK, CDR2 SYGVNS. The CDR3 sequence is 15 residues long. The CDR3 DNA follows: TGTGCCAGCAGTGGAGCCGGGACAGGGGGCTCTGGCTACACCTTC. Its translation is CASSGAGTGGSGYTF.

This clone was counted a single time. The rearrangement uses TRBV3-1 (or the pseudogene TRBV3-2) and TRBJ1-6, with 8 nucleotides matching TRBD1. Germline-derived CDR1 and CDR2 are LGHDT and YNNKEL (reference sequence). The V segment lost 3 bases and the J segment 10 bases; nucleotides outside the gene matches: 5. The CDR3 contains 14 residues. In DNA form, the CDR3 reads TGTGCCAGCAGCCAGGGGACAGGTCCGTCACCCCTCCACTTT. It translates to CASSQGTGPSPLHF.

In regard to this clone: The junction and the germline gene differ at one end; a read error may be behind it. The rearrangement links TRBV5-1 to TRBJ2-1; D possibly corresponds to TRBD2 (6 bases). CDR1 SGHRS and CDR2 YFSETQ come from the germline V gene. The CDR3 has 13 amino acids. CDR3: CASSLAGRDLLVF. Here the CDR3 DNA reads TGCGCCAGCAGCTTGGCTGGCCGGGACTTACTGGTCTTC.

The chain carries TRBV5-5 and TRBJ2-1; possibly TRBD2 for D (5 bases). This CDR3 comprises 16 residues. V was shortened by 4 bases and J by 9 bases, with 23 bases between the two germline ends. CDR1 and CDR2 from the germline V gene are SGHKS and YYEKEE (reference sequence). DNA for the CDR3: TGTGCCAGCAGCCCGCGGGCTTCCTCCTTAAAGGGTGAGCAGTTCTTC. Protein product: CASSPRASSLKGEQFF.

The chain combines TRBV11-2 with TRBJ2-5; 12 nucleotides agree with TRBD2. This CDR3 has 17 amino acids. With 6 bases clipped from V and 5 bases from J, the junction kept 13 bases outside the gene matches. CDR1 SGHAT and CDR2 FQNNGV come from the germline V gene. The CDR3: CASSPRGTSGPLETQYF. The CDR3 nucleotides are TGTGCCAGCAGTCCCCGAGGGACTAGCGGGCCGTTGGAGACCCAGTACTTC. The variable domain in full, completed from reference TRBV11-2 and TRBJ2-5, reads EAGVAQSPRYKIIEKRQSVAFWCNPISGHATLYWYQQILGQGPKLLIQFQNNGVVDDSQLPKDRFSAERLKGVDSTLKIQPAKLEDSAVYLCASSPRGTSGPLETQYFGPGTRLLVL.

The gene calls are TRBV4-2 and TRBJ2-6; TRBD2 is a possible D gene (6 bases). With 0 bases removed from V and 1 base from J, the gap between germline ends came to 7 bases. The germline CDR1 and CDR2 sequences are LGHNA and YNFKEQ. The CDR3 contains 16 residues. This CDR3 reads CASSQEGRSGANVLTF. The CDR3 bases are TGTGCCAGCAGCCAAGAAGGGAGGTCTGGGGCCAACGTCCTGACTTTC.

The chain combines TRBV18 with TRBJ2-6; 8 positions agree with TRBD2. This CDR3 contains 16 residues. Looked up from germline, CDR1 is KGHSH and CDR2 is LQKENI. J was trimmed by 4 bases and V by 3 bases; bases with no gene match: 5. The DNA of the CDR3 is TGTGCCAGCTCACCCCCGGGAGGGCCCGGGGCCAACGTCCTGACTTTC. This translates into CASSPPGGPGANVLTF.

This rearrangement joins TRBV10-1 to TRBJ1-1; maybe TRBD1 (6 bases). Per germline, CDR1 WNHNN and CDR2 SYGVQD (reference sequence). The CDR3 loop spans 12 amino acids. Trimming left V 3 bases short and J 10 bases short, with 12 bases between. This CDR3 reads CASSDWKGVAFF. CDR3 in DNA: TGCGCCAGCAGTGATTGGAAGGGGGTAGCTTTCTTT.

V gene TRBV9 combines with J gene TRBJ2-1; D perhaps matches TRBD2 (6 bases). This CDR3 is 13 amino acids long. The germline V and J ends were trimmed by 7 bases and 9 bases, with 17 bases remaining between them. Germline loops: CDR1 SGDLS, CDR2 YYNGEE. The CDR3, as DNA: TGTGCCAGCGGGGGTGCGGGGCGCCTTGAGCAGTTCTTC. Encoded protein: CASGGAGRLEQFF.

This rearrangement joins TRBV4-2 to TRBJ1-1; D gene uncertain. This CDR3 has 15 amino acids. Germline lookup yields CDR1 LGHNA and CDR2 YNFKEQ. V was cut by 4 bases and J by 0 bases, with 12 bases left in between. The CDR3 bases are TGTGCCAGCAGCCTCACCGTTACTATGAACACTGAAGCTTTCTTT. Translated: CASSLTVTMNTEAFF.

The V and J genes are TRBV5-4 and TRBJ2-3; possible D gene TRBD2, 7 bases. V dropped 3 bases and J dropped 3 bases, with 17 bases sitting between them. Germline V gene lookup returns CDR1 SGHNT and CDR2 YYREEE (reference sequence). The CDR3 runs 16 residues. The CDR3 here is CASSWTLGGATDTQYF. As DNA, the CDR3 is TGTGCCAGCAGCTGGACCTTGGGGGGGGCAACAGATACGCAGTATTTT.

The rearrangement uses TRBV6-5 and TRBJ1-6; D is ambiguous. The germline V and J ends were trimmed by 2 bases and 4 bases, with 6 bases remaining between them. This CDR3 has 14 amino acids. Germline-derived CDR1 and CDR2 are MNHEY and SVGAGI. The CDR3 sequence is CASSYGRYNSPLHF. In DNA form, the CDR3 reads TGTGCCAGCAGTTACGGGAGATATAATTCACCCCTCCACTTT.

This clone occurred once. The chain joins TRBV18 to TRBJ1-1; D gene unclear. The V gene lost 6 bases and the J gene lost 1 base, with 12 bases spanning the gap. Germline CDR1 is KGHSH and CDR2 is LQKENI. This CDR3 has 14 amino acids. CDR3 loop: CASSRDSGNTEAFF. In DNA form, the CDR3 reads TGTGCCAGCTCTCGAGACTCTGGGAACACTGAAGCTTTCTTT.

The gene calls are TRBV14 and TRBJ2-3, with 7 bases that match TRBD2. The junction had 7 bases not matched to a gene; V was cut back by 5 bases and J by 2 bases. Germline V gene sequence: CDR1 SGHDN, CDR2 FVKESK. The CDR3 length is 15 residues. The CDR3 sequence is CASSSQAGITDTQYF. The CDR3 nucleotides read TGTGCCAGCAGCTCCCAAGCGGGGATCACAGATACGCAGTATTTT.

This clone has only a few counts. This chain connects TRBV5-1 to TRBJ1-3, with a tentative D call TRBD1 (6 bases). Germline V gene lookup returns CDR1 SGHRS and CDR2 YFSETQ. CDR3 length: 16 residues. V lost 2 bases and J lost 1, with 13 bases in between. The CDR3: CASSLDRSGSGNTIYF. Written as DNA, the CDR3 is TGCGCCAGCAGCTTAGACAGGTCCGGGTCTGGAAACACCATATATTTT.

The gene calls are TRBV25-1 and TRBJ1-4; 7 nucleotides line up with TRBD1. Germline V CDR1 and CDR2: MGHDK, SYGVNS. The CDR3 sequence is 16 residues long. Trimming at V came to 3 bases and at J to 0 bases, leaving 4 bases not matched to a gene. CDR3 DNA sequence: TGTGCCAGCAGTGAGGGACAGCTTGCAACTAATGAAAAACTGTTTTTT. The encoded protein is CASSEGQLATNEKLFF.

The V and J genes are TRBV19 and TRBJ1-2, with 8 nucleotides matching TRBD1. V lost 9 bases and J lost 6; bases outside the gene matches: 6. CDR1 LNHDA and CDR2 SQIVND come from the germline V gene (reference sequence). This CDR3 has 12 amino acids. CDR3 protein: CASRTGYDGYTF. CDR3 sequence (DNA): TGTGCCAGCCGGACAGGGTATGATGGCTACACCTTC. Using reference TRBV19 and TRBJ1-2 for the parts outside the CDR3, the full variable domain is DGGITQSPKYLFRKEGQNVTLSCEQNLNHDAMYWYRQDPGQGLRLIYYSQIVNDFQKGDIAEGYSVSREKKESFPLTVTSAQKNPTAFYLCASRTGYDGYTFGSGTRLTVV.

V usage is TRBV19 and J usage is TRBJ1-6; D possibly corresponds to TRBD1 (5 bases). Germline V CDR1 and CDR2: LNHDA, SQIVND (reference sequence). This CDR3 spans 14 amino acids. Trimming removed 6 bases from V and 8 bases from J, with 14 bases in between. The CDR3 loop is CASRPRGSHSPLHF. The DNA for the CDR3 is TGTGCCAGTAGGCCGCGGGGGAGTCATTCACCCCTCCACTTT.

In regard to this clone: A much larger clone is a single base away; this may be a read error. This rearrangement joins TRBV11-2 to TRBJ2-7, with a tentative D call TRBD1 (6 bases). The CDR3 length is 12 residues. Trimming left V 5 bases short and J 5 bases short, with 10 bases between. CDR1 and CDR2 (germline): SGHAT, FQNNGV. CDR3 protein: CASSPTGNEQYF. CDR3 DNA sequence: TGTGCCAGCAGCCCAACAGGGAACGAGCAGTACTTC. The full variable domain, rest sourced from reference TRBV11-2 and TRBJ2-7, is EAGVAQSPRYKIIEKRQSVAFWCNPISGHATLYWYQQILGQGPKLLIQFQNNGVVDDSQLPKDRFSAERLKGVDSTLKIQPAKLEDSAVYLCASSPTGNEQYFGPGTRLTVT.

The chain carries TRBV7-9 and TRBJ2-1, with D perhaps TRBD2 (6 bases). The germline CDR1 and CDR2 sequences are SEHNR and FQNEAQ (reference sequence). This CDR3 contains 14 residues. Trimming took 4 bases from V and 6 from J, leaving 13 bases between them. Written as DNA, the CDR3 is TGTGCCAGCAGCTCGGGACTCACCCTCAATGAGCAGTTCTTC. Translated, it gives CASSSGLTLNEQFF.

This clone showed up just a few times. The chain recombines TRBV5-1 with TRBJ1-4, with D perhaps TRBD1 (6 bases). V was pared by 4 bases and J by 8 bases, with 12 bases between. Germline V CDR1 and CDR2: SGHRS, YFSETQ. CDR3 length equals 13 residues. CDR3 DNA sequence: TGCGCCAGCAGCAAACAGGGAAGGGAAAAACTGTTTTTT. As protein: CASSKQGREKLFF.

This clone was detected once. The chain is built from TRBV12-3 or TRBV12-4 and TRBJ1-6; tentatively, D is TRBD1 (6 bases). The CDR3 is 13 amino acids. V was trimmed by 10 bases and J by 7 bases, leaving 14 bases between them. The CDR3 nucleotides are TGTGCCACCCGAGGGAGGGGGAATTCACCCCTCCACTTT. Amino acid sequence: CATRGRGNSPLHF.

This clone was seen once. The chain has TRBV7-2 and TRBJ2-3; TRBD1 agrees at 9 bases. The CDR3 sequence is 16 residues long. The germline V gene has CDR1 SGHTA and CDR2 FQGNSA. Trimming took 5 bases from V and 10 from J; bases not matched to a gene: 16. CDR3 nucleotide sequence: TGTGCCAGCAGCCCTGGGACAGGGTTCTCGAAATTCTCGCAGTATTTT. Protein sequence: CASSPGTGFSKFSQYF.